The rows below give T cell receptor beta chains drawn from one sample of a study of OX40 agonist ivuxolimab in advanced cancers. Produced via immunoSEQ multiplex PCR; TCRdb's table is partial and in-frame only. The repertoire holds approximately 50,000 clones, with approximately 93% as singletons. The sample in question was CD4+ or CD8+ T cells sorted from blood, obtained in a trial of the OX40 agonist ivuxolimab. The receptors stem from an adult with an advanced solid tumor such as melanoma, head and neck, liver or kidney cancer. The CDR3 runs from the conserved cysteine through the conserved F or W. D genes are given only for firm matches. Where a row states a size, it is once, few, many or the class of an expanded clone; other rows omit it.

j_gene | v_gene | abundance | d_gene | CDR3nt | CDR3aa
TRBJ1-2 | TRBV2 | NA | NA | TGTGCCAGCAGTGAACAGGCAAACTATGGCTACACCTTC | CASSEQANYGYTF
TRBJ2-5 | TRBV12-2 | NA | NA | TGTGCAAGTCGCTTGTGGGGACTAACGTACCAAGAGACCCAGTACTTC | CASRLWGLTYQETQYF
TRBJ2-7 | TRBV19 | NA | TRBD2 | TGTGCCAGTAGTATGACTAGCGGACACGACCCGCACGAGCAGTACTTC | CASSMTSGHDPHEQYF
TRBJ2-3 | TRBV7-6 | NA | TRBD1 | TGTGCCAGCAGGGGACAGCTAAACACAGATACGCAGTATTTT | CASRGQLNTDTQYF
TRBJ2-1 | TRBV15 | NA | TRBD2 | TGTGCCACCAGCGGCGGGAGGCCGTCCCCCCACAATGAGCAGTTCTTC | CATSGGRPSPHNEQFF
TRBJ1-5 | TRBV19 | NA | NA | TGTGCCAGTAGTATTGGGGCGGGTAGCAATCAGCCCCAGCATTTT | CASSIGAGSNQPQHF
TRBJ1-3 | TRBV11-2 | NA | TRBD1 | TGTGCCAGCAGCTCCGGGACAGTCTACTCTGGAAACACCATATATTTT | CASSSGTVYSGNTIYF
TRBJ2-7 | TRBV29-1 | NA | NA | TGCAGCGTCGTCCTACAGGACTCCTACGAGCAGTACTTC | CSVVLQDSYEQYF
TRBJ1-4 | TRBV7-9 | NA | NA | TGTGCCAGCAGCCCAGGGGCGGGAATGTACAAACTGTTTTTT | CASSPGAGMYKLFF
TRBJ2-7 | TRBV25-1 | NA | TRBD1 | TGTGCCAGCAGTGTGGGGACAGTTTTTGGGCAGTACTTC | CASSVGTVFGQYF
TRBJ2-2 | TRBV28 | NA | NA | TGTGCCAGCAGGGCAGTTAACACCGGGGAGCTGTTTTTT | CASRAVNTGELFF
TRBJ2-7 | TRBV11-2 | NA | TRBD1 | TGTGCCAGCAGCTGGGACAGGGGGCTTTACGAGCAGTACTTC | CASSWDRGLYEQYF
TRBJ2-2 | TRBV6-5 | few | NA | TGTGCCAGCAGTTACGAAGGGGAGTGGAACACCGGGGAGCTGTTTTTT | CASSYEGEWNTGELFF
TRBJ2-7 | TRBV30 | NA | NA | TGTGCCTGGAGTGGGGAGTGGGGGACCGAGCAGTACTTC | CAWSGEWGTEQYF
TRBJ2-7 | TRBV19 | NA | TRBD2 | TGTGCCAGTAGTAGTCTAGCGGGAGTTGACGAGCAGTACTTC | CASSSLAGVDEQYF
TRBJ2-1 | TRBV29-1 | NA | NA | TGCAGCGTTGAACTGGACAGGGAGGGGATTGAGCAGTTCTTC | CSVELDREGIEQFF
TRBJ1-5 | TRBV19 | NA | TRBD1 | TGTGCCAGTAGTATTCAACACATCCCAGGGGGCCTGCAGCCCCAGCATTTT | CASSIQHIPGGLQPQHF
TRBJ2-1 | TRBV5-1 | NA | NA | TGCGCCAGCAGCTTGGCCGGGACTTCCTACAATGAGCAGTTCTTC | CASSLAGTSYNEQFF
TRBJ2-7 | TRBV27 | once | TRBD1 | TGTGCCAGCAGTTCCAGGACAGGGAACTCCTACGAGCAGTACTTC | CASSSRTGNSYEQYF
TRBJ2-1 | TRBV28 | NA | NA | TGTGCCAGCAGTTTCCAGCAATATAACAATGAGCAGTTCTTC | CASSFQQYNNEQFF
TRBJ1-2 | TRBV13 | NA | TRBD1 | TGTGCCAGCAGCTCAGGAAGGACAGGGAATGGCTACACCTTC | CASSSGRTGNGYTF
TRBJ1-3 | TRBV29-1 | NA | NA | TGCAGCGTTGGTGCTTCTGGAAACACCATATATTTT | CSVGASGNTIYF
TRBJ2-7 | TRBV9 | NA | NA | TGTGCCAGCAGCCCCGGGCTCCACGAGCAGTACTTC | CASSPGLHEQYF
TRBJ2-7 | TRBV10-3 | once | NA | TGTGCCATCACCGAGGACAGCTCCTACGAGCAGTACTTC | CAITEDSSYEQYF
TRBJ1-1 | TRBV7-9 | NA | NA | TGTGCCAGCAGCCCCATGGGGACTGAAGCTTTCTTT | CASSPMGTEAFF
TRBJ2-3 | TRBV9 | NA | NA | TGTGCCAGCAGCGAGCCCATCAGGGATACGCAGTATTTT | CASSEPIRDTQYF
TRBJ1-2 | TRBV19 | NA | TRBD1 | TGTGCCAGTAGTTGGACAGGGGGCAGGACTAACTATGGCTACACCTTC | CASSWTGGRTNYGYTF
TRBJ2-2 | TRBV28 | NA | NA | TGTGCCAGCATAAAAGCGGAGTACACCGGGGAGCTGTTTTTT | CASIKAEYTGELFF
TRBJ2-4 | TRBV27 | NA | NA | TGTGCCAGCAGTTTATTCCCGATACGTGTGGAGGCCCGTCTACCAGAAAACATTCAGTACTTC | CASSLFPIRVEARLPENIQYF
TRBJ1-2 | TRBV10-2 | NA | NA | TGCGCCACCGCGGACCGTCCTACCTATGGCTACACCTTC | CATADRPTYGYTF
TRBJ2-1 | TRBV15 | NA | NA | TGTGCCACCAGCAGCATTTTCAGCTCCTACAATGAGCAGTTCTTC | CATSSIFSSYNEQFF
TRBJ2-7 | TRBV9 | few | TRBD1 | TGTGCCAGCAGCGCGACAGGGGGGACCTACGAGCAGTACTTC | CASSATGGTYEQYF
TRBJ1-4 | TRBV6-5 | NA | NA | TGTGCCAGCAGTTACTCCAGGGCCAATGAAAAACTGTTTTTT | CASSYSRANEKLFF
TRBJ2-2 | TRBV7-9 | NA | NA | TGTGCCAGCAGCTTAGATTACCCCTCCACCGGGGAGCTGTTTTTT | CASSLDYPSTGELFF
TRBJ1-2 | TRBV6-5 | NA | NA | TGTGCCAGCAGTTACACCCGTGGGGGGAGGAATGGCTACACCTTC | CASSYTRGGRNGYTF
TRBJ2-7 | TRBV5-5 | NA | TRBD2 | TGTGCCAGCAGCCATCCGGGACTAGCGGATCGTCTGGGGTACGAGCAGTACTTC | CASSHPGLADRLGYEQYF
TRBJ1-2 | TRBV6-6 | once | TRBD1 | TGTGCCAGCAGTTCAGGGACAGGTGGCTATGGCTACACCTTC | CASSSGTGGYGYTF
TRBJ2-7 | TRBV7-2 | once | TRBD1 | TGTGCCAGCAGCTTACTTTCAGGGGGCGGTGACTACGAGCAGTACTTC | CASSLLSGGGDYEQYF
TRBJ2-3 | TRBV7-8 | NA | TRBD2 | TGTGCCAGCAGCCGTTCGGGAGGTGGGTTAGATACGCAGTATTTT | CASSRSGGGLDTQYF
TRBJ2-1 | TRBV9 | once | NA | TGTGCCAGCACCCTGGGGTGGGGCCTAAAGGAGGAGCAGTTCTTC | CASTLGWGLKEEQFF
TRBJ1-5 | TRBV19 | NA | NA | TGTGCCAGTAGTATAAGAGACGGCAATCAGCCCCAGCATTTT | CASSIRDGNQPQHF
TRBJ2-3 | TRBV28 | NA | TRBD2 | TGTGCCAGCAGTTTGCTAGGTGGAGGGAGGGGAGATACGCAGTATTTT | CASSLLGGGRGDTQYF
TRBJ2-7 | TRBV28 | NA | NA | TGTGCCAGCAGGAGAGGACGGCACGAGCAGTACTTC | CASRRGRHEQYF
TRBJ2-7 | TRBV11-2 | NA | NA | TGTGCCAGCAACTCCCCCGTGGCAGCGAGCTCCTACGAGCAGTACTTC | CASNSPVAASSYEQYF
TRBJ1-2 | TRBV29-1 | NA | NA | TGCAGCGCCGGGGACCTGGTGGACGACTATGGCTACACCTTC | CSAGDLVDDYGYTF
TRBJ2-1 | TRBV19 | NA | TRBD2 | TGTGCCAGTATGTTGACTAGCGGATCCTACAATGAGCAGTTCTTC | CASMLTSGSYNEQFF
TRBJ1-1 | TRBV2 | few | NA | TGTGCCAGCAGTGAAGCCGGGGAGGCTCCTGGGTCTTTCTTT | CASSEAGEAPGSFF
TRBJ2-2 | TRBV6-5 | once | NA | TGTGCCAGCGCAATACAGGGAAACACCGGGGAGCTGTTTTTT | CASAIQGNTGELFF
TRBJ1-3 | TRBV6-5 | NA | NA | TGTGCCAGCAGCCAGGGTGAGGCTGGAAACACCATATATTTT | CASSQGEAGNTIYF